The present entry profiles one TCR beta chain with its context. Generated by immunoSEQ multiplex PCR, the TCRdb table keeps only in-frame clones and is missing some. The repertoire includes hundreds of thousands of clones, 70% of them detected once, and over 15% sits in the top ten. Extraction of roughly 2 micrograms of genomic DNA from cryopreserved PBMCs supplied material for TCR beta libraries. The entry originates in a study of cytotoxic CD8 clonotypes in ibrutinib-treated CLL. The length of the CDR3 is 14 residues. V was cut by 3 bases and J by 4 bases, with 10 bases left in between. The germline V gene encodes CDR1 SGHTA and CDR2 FQGTGA.

This material consisted of PBMCs, taken after 24 months of ibrutinib treatment. V is TRBV7-3 and J is TRBJ1-5; no clear D gene. This clonotype was obtained from a human donor with chronic lymphocytic leukemia. CDR3 sequence (DNA): TGTGCCAGCAGCTTGCTTGGAGGGAATCAGCCCCAGCATTTT. This sequence encodes CASSLLGGNQPQHF.